Listed below are T cell receptor beta chains from one sample, sequenced in a study of T cell responses to AZD1222 COVID-19 vaccine. This table comes from immunoSEQ multiplex PCR, and its TCRdb copy is limited to in-frame clones, with some not included. Of tens of thousands of clones listed, approximately 91% are singletons. Sample: peripheral blood, taken on day 0 of AZD1222 vaccination. These receptors all come from an adult in good health. The CDR3 runs from the conserved cysteine through the conserved F or W. Size values are once, few and many counts, or a class for expanded clones, and some rows have none.

j_call clone_size v_call cdr3_aa
TRBJ1-6 NA TRBV18 CASSSLTPGQVNSPLHF
TRBJ1-6 once TRBV6-5 CASSYDVQSVPLHF
TRBJ1-6 once TRBV19 CASSLPRQSLHF
TRBJ1-3 NA TRBV19 CASSPGTAGNTIYF
TRBJ2-7 once TRBV5-1 CASSMGQSSYEQYF
TRBJ2-1 NA TRBV5-1 CASSPGTTHEQFF
TRBJ1-2 NA TRBV4-3 CASSRTRGESRYYGYTF
TRBJ1-5 NA TRBV6-5 CASRSGLDSQPQHF
TRBJ1-1 NA TRBV12-5 CASSAGTTMNTEAFF
TRBJ2-1 NA TRBV2 CASSSGTGRYNEQFF
TRBJ1-2 NA TRBV3-1/TRBV3-2 CASRLYRGGGYTF
TRBJ1-6 NA TRBV19 CASSIHGLPSSYNSPLHF
TRBJ2-1 NA TRBV2 CASGKLAGEYYNEQFF
TRBJ1-5 few TRBV24-1 CATSDSTGVQPQHF
TRBJ1-2 NA TRBV12-3/TRBV12-4 CASSFGSANGYTF
TRBJ2-7 NA TRBV19 CASSIGTEQYF
TRBJ1-1 NA TRBV7-2 CASTPGRGGYTEAFF
TRBJ1-3 NA TRBV4-1 CASSQTGTENPGNTIYF
TRBJ1-2 few TRBV7-8 CASSWRAGVSDGYTF
TRBJ1-6 NA TRBV7-3 CAGELLLSSGSSYNSPLHF
TRBJ1-2 NA TRBV23-1 CASDRGYYGYTF
TRBJ2-7 NA TRBV4-3 CASSHQTGYEQYF
TRBJ2-1 NA TRBV3-1/TRBV3-2 CASRPGGFGNEQFF
TRBJ2-4 NA TRBV2 CASSGTGGSIQYF
TRBJ2-5 NA TRBV5-4 CASSLDTGQETQYF
TRBJ1-2 NA TRBV6-1 CASSEGQAIYYGYTF
TRBJ1-5 NA TRBV30 CAWSVLAFGQPQHF
TRBJ1-5 NA TRBV7-2 CASSLDRWQARHF
TRBJ1-3 NA TRBV19 CASSKGRQGVASSGNTIYF
TRBJ1-2 NA TRBV6-5 CASKSGTGGRGYTF
TRBJ2-2 NA TRBV24-1 CATSDQGSRELFF
TRBJ2-3 NA TRBV10-3 CAISEGKPETDTQYF
TRBJ2-3 NA TRBV19 CASSRTDTQYF
TRBJ1-1 NA TRBV19 CASTSAGGDTEAFF
TRBJ1-2 NA TRBV3-1/TRBV3-2 CASSHTRGYTF
TRBJ2-7 NA TRBV18 CASSRDRAYEQYF
TRBJ2-7 once TRBV5-6 CASSGWGRRAAYEQYF
TRBJ1-2 NA TRBV19 CASSSQDLYGYTF
TRBJ2-7 NA TRBV6-2/TRBV6-3 CASSYPRVRDEQYF
TRBJ2-3 NA TRBV4-3 CASSQDVSGAVGRTDTQYF
TRBJ1-5 NA TRBV12-3/TRBV12-4 CASSKQVNQPQHF
TRBJ2-3 NA TRBV7-8 CASSLLGSGHNTDTQYF
TRBJ2-7 once TRBV28 CASSLPGEIHEQYF
TRBJ2-1 NA TRBV4-2 CASSRSGLTYNEQFF
TRBJ1-2 NA TRBV6-5 CASRLTGHGYTF
TRBJ1-2 NA TRBV5-4 CASSLNAGTLDSMGYTF
TRBJ2-5 NA TRBV14 CASSLAGTIQETQYF
TRBJ2-7 NA TRBV6-5 CASSYGAGGIYEQYF
TRBJ1-5 NA TRBV24-1 CATSDDTGGGDQPQHF
TRBJ2-3 NA TRBV2 CASSERLDTDTQYF
TRBJ1-6 NA TRBV15 CATSRDRVNSPLHF
TRBJ2-2 NA TRBV5-6 CASRSLMAGSNTGELFF
TRBJ2-7 NA TRBV4-1 CASSRLGGISYEQYF
TRBJ1-5 NA TRBV6-2/TRBV6-3 CASSYGQGRFEPQHF
TRBJ1-2 once TRBV6-5 CASSYPPGTGSGYTF
TRBJ1-2 NA TRBV12-3/TRBV12-4 CASSYSFYGYTF
TRBJ1-1 NA TRBV6-6 CASSPTLTGLMNTEAFF
TRBJ1-2 NA TRBV14 CASSQVSRSYGYTF
TRBJ1-4 NA TRBV28 CASSPKRRVNEKLFF